Sequencing of this T cell receptor beta chain was carried out in a study of T cell responses to AZD1222 COVID-19 vaccine. Study background: Second-dose intervals near 4 or 12 weeks were combined.

The CDR3 is 14 residues long. V lost 6 bases and J lost 7, with 13 bases in between. Germline V gene lookup returns CDR1 MNHEY and CDR2 SVGAGI. Some clones are missing from TCRdb's copy, which holds only in-frame ones; the method was immunoSEQ multiplex PCR. The sample gives some 120,000 clones, roughly nine tenths of which show up once; 25% to 35% is in the top ten. General study points: Spike-specific TCR repertoires showed rising breadth and depth after two AZD1222 doses. Vaccine-associated CD4 TCRs spanned spike, dominant at 160-218 and 743-854.

To note about this clone: Its antigen is unidentified.

This sequence originates from an adult in good health. The J gene is TRBJ1-6, the V gene TRBV6-5; perhaps TRBD1 as D (5 bases). The material sequenced was peripheral blood, taken on day 0 of AZD1222 vaccination. In DNA, the CDR3 is TGTGCCAGCAGATTGGGACGGAAAAATTCACCCCTCCACTTT. This codes for CASRLGRKNSPLHF.